This T cell receptor beta chain was sequenced in a study of blood T cell repertoires in COVID-19 (TCRdb year 2020). Background on the whole study: The collaborator samples originated in the United States, Italy and Spain and spanned the acute and convalescent phases of COVID-19. The material from the prospective study consisted of cDNA or gDNA derived from T cells, B-cell-depleted T cells, or PBMCs. The dataset comprised deeply sampled blood TCRbeta repertoires from subjects exposed to, actively infected with, or recovered from COVID-19. The repertoires were made available in a free public database intended to serve as a resource for research on the immune response to SARS-CoV-2. Samples came from the ongoing ImmuneRACE study (first 160 participants) plus 1,254 subjects from 6 global collaborators. Nearly every sample came with metadata listing a de-identified subject ID, COVID-19 status, age in years and sex. HLA class I and class II types, where available, came from metadata supplied by the sample provider rather than from assay-based typing.

V is clipped by 1 base and J by 2 bases, and the sequence between their germline boundaries is 7 bases long. The CDR3 covers 14 residues, taking in both the cysteine and the phenylalanine. Just CDR3 DNA is preserved here, 42 bases in frame from base 1. Reading the germline V gene gives CDR1 SGDLS and CDR2 YYNGEE. TCRbeta CDR3 regions were amplified from genomic DNA using the immunoSEQ Assay, a bias-controlled multiplex PCR. Under the source paper's analysis protocol: Within the assay, amplification of reference gene primers was used to estimate how many nucleated cells each sample contained. To quantify the absolute abundance of each unique TCRbeta CDR3 rearrangement, sequence reads were collapsed and filtered. Productive Simpson clonality was computed per sample as the square root of Simpson's diversity index over productive rearrangements. As stored in TCRdb, this immuneACCESS dataset retains in-frame rearrangements with V and J assigned. A fraction of the clones does not appear; measured against another copy, unresolved V genes explain less than half of the discrepancy, and the remainder lacks a known reason. Clone size and the V and J calls come from that table; the DNA yielded D and trimming. The sample table holds under 250,000 clones, of which more than 75% were seen once. Of the sample, around 1.5% is held by the ten largest clones.

A second Seattle source provided samples from volunteer blood donors who had recovered from COVID-19. The collaborating institutions used their own protocols to collect whole blood in K2EDTA tubes. For TCRbeta analysis, collaborators shipped samples in one of three forms: frozen whole blood, isolated PBMCs, or DNA extracted from either of those sample types. A word on this clone: Which antigen it targets is not known. There are no base qualities to consult, and no much larger clone falls within one base.

What the study reported, not specific to this receptor: How much clinical and demographic metadata was included differed by source and by participant, and the metadata was provided uncurated.

This TCR was sampled from a woman aged 60-75 years who had recovered from COVID-19. Source material: peripheral blood. The chain is encoded by TRBV9 joined to TRBJ1-3; possibly the D gene is TRBD1, per 6 matching bases. The CDR3 is CASSVKGAGNTIYF. The DNA is as follows: TGTGCCAGCAGCGTAAAGGGGGCTGGAAACACCATATATTTT.